This T cell receptor (beta chain) was sequenced in a study of CD8+CD57+ T cells in acquired aplastic anemia. Findings and limits, study-wide: Around 30 was the count of CD8+ CDR3 sequences that patients shared with controls.

Patients chosen for sequencing had CD8+CD57+ cells that had expanded, as shown by flow cytometry. Each of the patients presented with severe acquired aplastic anemia. Each patient gave a blood sample that was collected before any therapy had been received. The TCR beta profiling, which covered VDJ combination and CDR3 sequence, was carried out using genomic DNA as the template. TCRdb fed the reads into MiXCR, producing one record per CDR3 protein. The sample carries around 80,000 distinct CDR3 sequences, just over 70% recorded once. On this clonotype itself: The antigen is unknown.

The germline V gene has CDR1 SQVTM and CDR2 ANQGSEA. This CDR3 is built from 12 residues. V was clipped by 5 bases and J by 4 bases, with 10 bases between them. The sample consisted of sorted CD4+, CD8+, or CD8+CD57+ T cells (not recorded which) from PBMCs. This TCR was recovered from a human donor with aplastic anemia. The chain combines TRBV29-1 with TRBJ2-3; D uncertain. This CDR3 is CSVHKPADTQYF. Written as DNA, the CDR3 is TGCAGCGTTCACAAGCCCGCAGATACGCAGTATTTT.